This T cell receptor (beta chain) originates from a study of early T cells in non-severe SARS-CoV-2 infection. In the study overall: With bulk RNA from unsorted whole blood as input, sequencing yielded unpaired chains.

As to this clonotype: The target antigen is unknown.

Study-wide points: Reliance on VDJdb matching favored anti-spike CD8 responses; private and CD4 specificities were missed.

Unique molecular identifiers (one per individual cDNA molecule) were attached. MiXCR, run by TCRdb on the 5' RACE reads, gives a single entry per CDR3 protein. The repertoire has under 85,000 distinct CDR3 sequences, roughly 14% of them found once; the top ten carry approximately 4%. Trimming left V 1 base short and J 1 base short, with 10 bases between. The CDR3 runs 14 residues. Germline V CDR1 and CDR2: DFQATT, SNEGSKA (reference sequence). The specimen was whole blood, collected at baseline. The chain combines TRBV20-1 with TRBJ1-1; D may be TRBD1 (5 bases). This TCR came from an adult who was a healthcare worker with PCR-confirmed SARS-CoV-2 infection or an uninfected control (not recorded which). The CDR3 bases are TGCAGTGCTAGAGCAGGGACGGAGAACACTGAAGCTTTCTTT. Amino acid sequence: CSARAGTENTEAFF.